This section outlines one T cell receptor beta chain sequence together with its context. Its antigen is currently unknown. These data are taken from a study of cytomegalovirus exposure and HLA in healthy donors. Study at large: The study placed 70% to 85% of its approximately 360 genotyped donors in the Caucasian-associated ancestry cluster. Overall study findings and caveats: HLA alleles were associated with fewer than 20,000 TCR beta sequences in a later analysis at 0.05 false discovery rate. With high specificity and sensitivity, the classifier reportedly diagnosed cytomegalovirus status.

Germline CDR1 is MNHEY and CDR2 is SMNVEV (reference sequence). V dropped 4 bases and J dropped 5 bases, with 14 bases sitting between them. This CDR3 spans 14 amino acids. This PCR relied on a set of 60 Vbeta primers and 13 Jbeta primers. The method was immunoSEQ multiplex PCR; TCRdb's version includes in-frame clones alone and lacks a portion of them. The sample shows some 160,000 clones, around 80% of them seen only once. The chain links TRBV27 to TRBJ1-2; D not certain. The material sequenced was PBMCs. This receptor was obtained from a male donor in good health and CMV-seropositive. DNA of the CDR3: TGTGCCAGCAGTTCTAAACCGACTAGTTATGGCTACACCTTC. Its translation is CASSSKPTSYGYTF.